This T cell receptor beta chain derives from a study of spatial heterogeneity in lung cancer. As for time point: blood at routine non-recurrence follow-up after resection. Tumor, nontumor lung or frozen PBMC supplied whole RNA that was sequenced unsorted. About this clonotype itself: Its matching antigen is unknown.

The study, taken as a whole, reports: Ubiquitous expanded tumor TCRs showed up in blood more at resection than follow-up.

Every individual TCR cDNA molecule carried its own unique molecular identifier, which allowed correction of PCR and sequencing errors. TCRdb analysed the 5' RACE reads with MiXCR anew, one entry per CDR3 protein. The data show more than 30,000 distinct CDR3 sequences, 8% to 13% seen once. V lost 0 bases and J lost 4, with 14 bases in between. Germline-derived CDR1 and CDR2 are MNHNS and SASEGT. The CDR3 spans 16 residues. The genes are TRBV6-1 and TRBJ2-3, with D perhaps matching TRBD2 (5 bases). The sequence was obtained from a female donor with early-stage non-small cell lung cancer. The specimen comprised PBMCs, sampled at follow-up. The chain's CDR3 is CASSEAGGTGADTQYF. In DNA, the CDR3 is TGTGCCAGCAGTGAAGCGGGCGGCACCGGGGCAGATACGCAGTATTTT.